This TCR beta chain was obtained from a study of T cell responses to AZD1222 COVID-19 vaccine. Overall study: Second-dose intervals near 4 or 12 weeks were combined.

Regarding the study as a whole: Females outnumbered males among donors, who were mostly white British; clonal diversity was possibly underestimated. Baseline antibody screening turned up just six or seven seropositive AZD1222 recipients. Repertoire sampling was restricted to post-peak T cell response timepoints.

About this clone: The antigen is unknown.

Repertoires were generated with immunoSEQ multiplex PCR, while TCRdb's copy carries only in-frame clones and drops some. The sample shows more than 60,000 clones, less than 90% of them seen only once. The CDR3 spans 14 residues. Germline lookup yields CDR1 MNHEY and CDR2 SVGAGI. Trimming removed 10 bases from V and 3 bases from J, with 15 bases in between. The sequences come from peripheral blood, collected on day 0 of AZD1222 vaccination. The receptor's source is an adult in good health. The chain carries TRBV6-5 and TRBJ2-2, with D hard to call. The CDR3 region has the DNA TGTGCCAACTCGGACCCTGGGGACACCGGGGAGCTGTTTTTT. Translation gives CANSDPGDTGELFF.